Given below is one TCR beta chain in context. This clonotype has more than one count but fewer than ten. Its antigen specificity is not known. Qualities for individual bases were not recorded, and no much larger clone is one base off. The record originates from a study of T-cell memory formation after mild COVID-19 (dated by TCRdb to about 2021). For the study in its entirety: TCR sequence clusters from the two donors were largely donor specific. The cohort was made up of two young adult volunteers, one female and one male, who were previously healthy. In a couple of donors, T-cell clones that expanded and contracted after mild COVID-19 were tracked by sequencing TCRalpha and TCRbeta repertoires over time. Study-wide findings and limitations: Contracting CD4+ clones appeared mostly in the CM and EM memory subsets, whereas CD8+ clones were enriched in EMRA. Only two mild cases were covered in the study, and larger cohorts including severe cases with pre-infection samples were considered necessary. From day 15 to 85, contracting clones showed balanced CD4/CD8 phenotypes, whereas a second wave of clones that expanded from day 15 to 37 leaned towards CD4+. Whether the second-wave clones peaking on day 37 were SARS-CoV-2 specific was not confirmed. Some responding clones were found in pre-infection memory, which suggests that pre-existing cross-reactive memory T cells took part in the SARS-CoV-2 response.

PBMCs were isolated by Ficoll-Paque density gradient centrifugation. Spanning cysteine to phenylalanine, the CDR3 consists of 13 amino acids. The entry retains the CDR3 DNA only, 39 bases that are in frame from base 1. The germline V and J ends show losses of 3 bases and 3 bases respectively, and no gene match explains 1 base of the junction. The listed sequencing device is Illumina NovaSeq 6000. TCRalpha and TCRbeta cDNA libraries were built by 5'RACE with constant-segment primers, adding sample barcodes and unique molecular identifiers. Trizol reagent was used to extract RNA from every sample. Amplification of the libraries took two PCR steps, and the second step added a second sample barcode plus Illumina TruSeq adapters. The libraries were sequenced on an Illumina NovaSeq using 2 x 150 bp paired-end reads. In the original analysis: The reads were demultiplexed and collapsed into UMI-guided consensus sequences using migec v1.2.7. Using mixcr v2.1.11, UMI consensuses were aligned to TRA and TRB V and J templates and then assembled into clonotypes. Expanded or contracted clonotypes were those called significant by both edgeR and NoisET, with noise models trained on biological replicates. For edgeR calls, a false discovery rate-adjusted p below 0.01 and a log2 fold-change threshold of 1 were applied. As an exploratory analysis of dynamics, PCA with hierarchical clustering was applied to max-normalized trajectories of the 1000 most abundant clonotypes. Separately sequenced CD4+ and CD8+ repertoires were used to assign the CD4 or CD8 phenotype of responding clones. The public reads were quality trimmed at Q25 with fastp and then assembled into clones with MiXCR by TCRdb, keeping productive beta chains. Every distinct CDR3 protein forms one entry, paired with its most common genes and DNA. TCRdb, not the original authors, processed these V and J calls. The table for this sample lists 150,000 to 200,000 distinct CDR3 sequences; around 13% of them were counted only once. The leading ten clones occupy 12% to 15% of the sample.

This clonotype was obtained from an adult woman who had mild COVID-19 (a few samples of this study predate the infection). The sample titles of this study are shuffled in the database, so cell type and time point are left out; the donor was told from shared clones. The sequence is built from TRBV12-3 or TRBV12-4 and TRBJ2-5, with 7 bases matching TRBD2. The sample was PBMCs or a T cell subset sorted from them (not recorded which). The nucleotide sequence reads TGTGCCAGCAGTTTTGGGGGGGAAGAGACCCAGTACTTC. Translated, it gives CASSFGGEETQYF.